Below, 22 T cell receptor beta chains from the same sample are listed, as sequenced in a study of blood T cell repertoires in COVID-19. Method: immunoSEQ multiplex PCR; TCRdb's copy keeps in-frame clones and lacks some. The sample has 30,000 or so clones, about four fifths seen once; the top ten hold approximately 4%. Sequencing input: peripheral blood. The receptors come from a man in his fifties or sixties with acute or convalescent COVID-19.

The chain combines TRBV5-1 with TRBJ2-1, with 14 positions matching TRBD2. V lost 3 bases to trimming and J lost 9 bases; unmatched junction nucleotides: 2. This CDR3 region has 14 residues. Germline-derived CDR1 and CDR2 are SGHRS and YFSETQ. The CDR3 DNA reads TGCGCCAGCAGCTGGACTAGCGGGGGGACTGAGCAGTTCTTC. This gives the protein CASSWTSGGTEQFF.

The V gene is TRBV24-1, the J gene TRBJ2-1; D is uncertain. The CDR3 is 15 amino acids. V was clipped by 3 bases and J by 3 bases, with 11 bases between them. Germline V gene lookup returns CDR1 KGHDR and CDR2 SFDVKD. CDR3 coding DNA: TGTGCCACCAGTGATCCCCGAAACAACTACAATGAGCAGTTCTTC. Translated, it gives CATSDPRNNYNEQFF.

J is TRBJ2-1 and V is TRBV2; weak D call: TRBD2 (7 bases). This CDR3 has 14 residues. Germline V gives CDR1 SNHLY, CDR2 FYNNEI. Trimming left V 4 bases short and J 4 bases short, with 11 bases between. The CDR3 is CASSVSGTYNEQFF. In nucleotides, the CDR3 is TGTGCCAGCAGTGTGAGCGGGACATACAATGAGCAGTTCTTC.

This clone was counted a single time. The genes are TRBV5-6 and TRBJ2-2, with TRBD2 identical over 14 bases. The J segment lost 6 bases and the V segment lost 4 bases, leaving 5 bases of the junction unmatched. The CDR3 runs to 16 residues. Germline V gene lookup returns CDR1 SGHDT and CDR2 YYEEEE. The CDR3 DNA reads TGTGCCAGCAGCCCCGGGGGACTAGCGGGAGCCGGGGAGCTGTTTTTT. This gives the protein CASSPGGLAGAGELFF.

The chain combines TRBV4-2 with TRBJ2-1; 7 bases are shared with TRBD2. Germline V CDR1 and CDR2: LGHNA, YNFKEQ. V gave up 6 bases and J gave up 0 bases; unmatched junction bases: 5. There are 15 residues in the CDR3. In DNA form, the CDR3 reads TGTGCCAGCAGACAAACTAGCGACTCCTACAATGAGCAGTTCTTC. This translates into CASRQTSDSYNEQFF.

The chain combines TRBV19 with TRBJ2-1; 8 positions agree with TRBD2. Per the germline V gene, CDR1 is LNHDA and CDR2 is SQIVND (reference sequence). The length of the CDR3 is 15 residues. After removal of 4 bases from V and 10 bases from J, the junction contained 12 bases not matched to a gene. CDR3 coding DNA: TGTGCCAGTAGTACGACGGCGGGACTAGTCCCCGAGCAGTTCTTC. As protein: CASSTTAGLVPEQFF.

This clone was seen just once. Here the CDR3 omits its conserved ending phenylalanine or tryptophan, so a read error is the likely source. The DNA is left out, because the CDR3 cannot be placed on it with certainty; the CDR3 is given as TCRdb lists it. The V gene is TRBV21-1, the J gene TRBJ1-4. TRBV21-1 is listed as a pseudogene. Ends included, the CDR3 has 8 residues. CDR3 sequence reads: CASRRPGV.

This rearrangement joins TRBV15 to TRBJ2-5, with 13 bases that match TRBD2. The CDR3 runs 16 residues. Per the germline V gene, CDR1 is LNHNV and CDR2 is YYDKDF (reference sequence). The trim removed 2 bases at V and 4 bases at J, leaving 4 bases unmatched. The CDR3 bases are TGTGCCACCAGCAGACAGACTAGCGGGGGGTCAGAGACCCAGTACTTC. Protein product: CATSRQTSGGSETQYF.

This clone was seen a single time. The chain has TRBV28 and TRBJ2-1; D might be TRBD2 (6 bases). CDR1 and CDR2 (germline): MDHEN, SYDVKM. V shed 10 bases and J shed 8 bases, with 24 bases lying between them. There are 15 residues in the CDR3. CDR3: CATEASAPIKDEQFF. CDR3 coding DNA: TGTGCCACCGAGGCTAGCGCCCCTATTAAGGATGAGCAGTTCTTC.

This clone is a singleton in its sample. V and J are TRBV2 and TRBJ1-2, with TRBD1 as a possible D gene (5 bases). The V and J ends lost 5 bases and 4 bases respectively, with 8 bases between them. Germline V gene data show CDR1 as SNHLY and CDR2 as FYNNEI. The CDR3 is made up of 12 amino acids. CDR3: CASSRGGYGYTF. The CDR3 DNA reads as TGTGCCAGCAGTCGGGGGGGCTATGGCTACACCTTC. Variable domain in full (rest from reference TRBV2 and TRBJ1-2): EPEVTQTPSHQVTQMGQEVILRCVPISNHLYFYWYRQILGQKVEFLVSFYNNEISEKSEIFDDQFSVERPDGSNFTLKIRSTKLEDSAMYFCASSRGGYGYTFGSGTRLTVV.

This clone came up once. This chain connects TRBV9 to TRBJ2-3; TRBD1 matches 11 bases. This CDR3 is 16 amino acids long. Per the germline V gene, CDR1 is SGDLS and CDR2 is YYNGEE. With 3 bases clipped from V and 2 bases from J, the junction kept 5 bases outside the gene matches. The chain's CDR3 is CASSGGQGAFTDTQYF. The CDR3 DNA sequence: TGTGCCAGCAGCGGCGGACAGGGGGCTTTCACAGATACGCAGTATTTT. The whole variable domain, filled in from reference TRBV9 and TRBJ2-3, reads DSGVTQTPKHLITATGQRVTLRCSPRSGDLSVYWYQQSLDQGLQFLIQYYNGEERAKGNILERFSAQQFPDLHSELNLSSLELGDSALYFCASSGGQGAFTDTQYFGPGTRLTVL.

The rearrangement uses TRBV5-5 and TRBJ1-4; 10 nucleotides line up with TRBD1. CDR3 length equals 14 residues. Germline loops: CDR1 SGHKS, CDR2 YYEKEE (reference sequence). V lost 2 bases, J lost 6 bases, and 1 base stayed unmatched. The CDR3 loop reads CASSFGTGDEKLFF. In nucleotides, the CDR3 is TGTGCCAGCAGCTTCGGGACAGGGGATGAAAAACTGTTTTTT.

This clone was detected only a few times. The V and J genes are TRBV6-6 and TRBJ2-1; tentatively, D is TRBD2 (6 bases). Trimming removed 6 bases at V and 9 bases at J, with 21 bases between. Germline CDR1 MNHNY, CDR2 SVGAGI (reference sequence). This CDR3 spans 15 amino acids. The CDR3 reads CASSQSGDRGAEQFF. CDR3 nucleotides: TGTGCCAGCAGCCAGTCGGGGGACCGAGGTGCTGAGCAGTTCTTC.

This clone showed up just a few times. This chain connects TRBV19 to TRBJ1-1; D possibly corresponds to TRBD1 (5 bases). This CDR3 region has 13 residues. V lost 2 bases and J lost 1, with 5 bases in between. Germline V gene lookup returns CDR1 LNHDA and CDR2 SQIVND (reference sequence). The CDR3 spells CASSIQGNTEAFF. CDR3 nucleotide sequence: TGTGCCAGTAGTATACAGGGGAACACTGAAGCTTTCTTT.

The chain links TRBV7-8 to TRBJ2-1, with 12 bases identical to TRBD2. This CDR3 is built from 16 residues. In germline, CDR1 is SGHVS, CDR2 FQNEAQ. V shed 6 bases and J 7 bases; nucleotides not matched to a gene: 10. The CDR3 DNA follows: TGTGCCAGCAGAAATTCCCTAGCGGGAGGGGATAATGAGCAGTTCTTC. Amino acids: CASRNSLAGGDNEQFF.

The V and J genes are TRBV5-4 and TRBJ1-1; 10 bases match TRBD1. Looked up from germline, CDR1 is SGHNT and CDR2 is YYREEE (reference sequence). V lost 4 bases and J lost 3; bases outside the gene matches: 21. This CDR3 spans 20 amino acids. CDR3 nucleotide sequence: TGTGCCAGCAGCCCTCCCCCAGGCTCCGGGACAGGGGAGTTGGACACTGAAGCTTTCTTT. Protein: CASSPPPGSGTGELDTEAFF.

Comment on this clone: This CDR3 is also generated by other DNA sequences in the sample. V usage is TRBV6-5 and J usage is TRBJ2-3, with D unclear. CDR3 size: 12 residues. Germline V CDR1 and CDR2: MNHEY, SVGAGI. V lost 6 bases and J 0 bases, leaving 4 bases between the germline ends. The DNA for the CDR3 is TGTGCCAGCAGACAGAGCACAGATACGCAGTATTTT. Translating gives CASRQSTDTQYF.

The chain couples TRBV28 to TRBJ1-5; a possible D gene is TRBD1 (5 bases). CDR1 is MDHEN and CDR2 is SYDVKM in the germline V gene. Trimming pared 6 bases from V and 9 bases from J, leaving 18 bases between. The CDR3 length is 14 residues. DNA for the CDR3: TGTGCCAGCAGCCTTCGGCAGGGCGTGGGGCCCCAGCATTTT. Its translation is CASSLRQGVGPQHF.

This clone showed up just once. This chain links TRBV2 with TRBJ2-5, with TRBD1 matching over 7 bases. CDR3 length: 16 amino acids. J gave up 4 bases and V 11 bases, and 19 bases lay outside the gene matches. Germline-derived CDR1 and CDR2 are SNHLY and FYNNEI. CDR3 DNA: TGTGCCCGATCCCAGGCAGGGGGAATTGGGGCAGAGACCCAGTACTTC. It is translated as CARSQAGGIGAETQYF.

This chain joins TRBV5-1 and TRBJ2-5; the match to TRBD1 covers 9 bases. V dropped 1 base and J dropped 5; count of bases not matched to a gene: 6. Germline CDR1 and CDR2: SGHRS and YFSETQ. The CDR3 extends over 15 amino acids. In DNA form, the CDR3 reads TGCGCCAGCAGCTTGTTAGGGACAGGGTTGGAGACCCAGTACTTC. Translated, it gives CASSLLGTGLETQYF.

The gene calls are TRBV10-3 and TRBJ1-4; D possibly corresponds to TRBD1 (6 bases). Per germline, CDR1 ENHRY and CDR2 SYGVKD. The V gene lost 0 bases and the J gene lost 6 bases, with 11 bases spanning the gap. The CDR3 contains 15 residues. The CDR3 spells CAISESRGADEKLFF. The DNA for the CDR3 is TGTGCCATCAGTGAGTCACGGGGGGCAGATGAAAAACTGTTTTTT.

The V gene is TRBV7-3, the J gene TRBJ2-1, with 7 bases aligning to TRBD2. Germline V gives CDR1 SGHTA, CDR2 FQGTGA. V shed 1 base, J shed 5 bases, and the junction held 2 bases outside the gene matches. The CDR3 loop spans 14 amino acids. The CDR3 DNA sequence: TGTGCCAGCAGCTTAAGCGGGACTAACAATGAGCAGTTCTTC. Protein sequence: CASSLSGTNNEQFF.